This T cell receptor (beta chain) was recorded in a study of OX40 agonist ivuxolimab in advanced cancers. As for the study in general: Patients received the agonistic anti-OX40 (CD134) antibody ivuxolimab. Earlier treatment with anti-PD-1, anti-PD-L1 or anti-CTLA-4 was permitted, and about 40% had received some. General study results and limits: Antigen targets of the expanded peripheral T cells went undetermined. CD8+ T cells (on average) carried more expanded clones than CD4+ T cells.

TCRdb's table, derived via immunoSEQ multiplex PCR, lists solely in-frame clones and lacks some. The sample holds over 35,000 clones; 80% are singletons and the top ten take 3.5% to 5%. Trimming took 0 bases from V and 4 from J; bases not matched to a gene: 9. The CDR3 is 17 amino acids. Germline CDR1 is SGHRS and CDR2 is YFSETQ. Of note for this clone: Its antigen is not identified.

The receptor comes from an adult with an advanced solid tumor such as melanoma, head and neck, liver or kidney cancer. J is TRBJ1-3 and V is TRBV5-1; 8 positions match TRBD1. This sample comprised CD4+ or CD8+ T cells sorted from blood, obtained in a trial of the OX40 agonist ivuxolimab. CDR3 DNA: TGCGCCAGCAGCTTGGCCTTGGGACAGGCAGCCGGAAACACCATATATTTT. Translated: CASSLALGQAAGNTIYF.